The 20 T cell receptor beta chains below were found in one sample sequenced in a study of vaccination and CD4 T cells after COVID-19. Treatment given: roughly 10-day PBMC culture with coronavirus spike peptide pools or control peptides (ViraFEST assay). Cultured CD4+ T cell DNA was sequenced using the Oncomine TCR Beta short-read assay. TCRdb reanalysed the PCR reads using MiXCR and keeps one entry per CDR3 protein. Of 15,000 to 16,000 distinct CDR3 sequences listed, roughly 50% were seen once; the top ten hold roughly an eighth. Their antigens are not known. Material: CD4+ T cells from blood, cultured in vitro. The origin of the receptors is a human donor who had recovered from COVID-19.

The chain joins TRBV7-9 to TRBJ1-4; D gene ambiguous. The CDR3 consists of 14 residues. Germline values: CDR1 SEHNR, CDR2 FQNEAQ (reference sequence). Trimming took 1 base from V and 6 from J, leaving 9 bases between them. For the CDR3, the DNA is TGTGCCAGCAGCTTAGGGGAGGGCGATGAAAAACTGTTTTTT. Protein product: CASSLGEGDEKLFF.

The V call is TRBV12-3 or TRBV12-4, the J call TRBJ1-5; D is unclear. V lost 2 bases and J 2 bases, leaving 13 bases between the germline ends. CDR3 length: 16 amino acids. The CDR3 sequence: CASSLSSGRGNQPQHF. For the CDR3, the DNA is TGTGCCAGCAGTTTATCGTCGGGGAGAGGCAATCAGCCCCAGCATTTT.

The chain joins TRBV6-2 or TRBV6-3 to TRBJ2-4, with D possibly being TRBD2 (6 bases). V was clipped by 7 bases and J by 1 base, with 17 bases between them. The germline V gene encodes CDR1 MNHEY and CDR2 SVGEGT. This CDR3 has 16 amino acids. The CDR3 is CASTKLAERAKNIQYF. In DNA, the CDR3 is TGTGCCAGCACCAAATTAGCGGAGAGGGCCAAAAACATTCAGTACTTC.

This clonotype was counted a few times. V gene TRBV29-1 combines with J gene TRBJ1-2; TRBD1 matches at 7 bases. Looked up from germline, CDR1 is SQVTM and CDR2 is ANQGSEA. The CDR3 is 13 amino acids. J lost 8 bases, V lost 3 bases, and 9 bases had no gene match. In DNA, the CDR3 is TGCAGCGTTGAGGTCGGAGGGGGCGAAGGCTACACCTTC. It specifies CSVEVGGGEGYTF.

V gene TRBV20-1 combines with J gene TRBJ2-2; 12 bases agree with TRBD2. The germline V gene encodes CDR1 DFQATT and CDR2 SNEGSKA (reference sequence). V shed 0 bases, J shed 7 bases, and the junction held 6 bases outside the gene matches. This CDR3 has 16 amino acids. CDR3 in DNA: TGCAGTGCTAGAGATCTACTAGCGGGAGGAGGCGGGGAGCTGTTTTTT. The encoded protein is CSARDLLAGGGGELFF.

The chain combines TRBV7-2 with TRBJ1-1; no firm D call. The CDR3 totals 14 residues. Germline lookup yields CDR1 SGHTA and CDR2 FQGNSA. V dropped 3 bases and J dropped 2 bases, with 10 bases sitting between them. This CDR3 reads CASSLTNRNTEAFF. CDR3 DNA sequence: TGTGCCAGCAGCTTGACAAATCGAAACACTGAAGCTTTCTTT.

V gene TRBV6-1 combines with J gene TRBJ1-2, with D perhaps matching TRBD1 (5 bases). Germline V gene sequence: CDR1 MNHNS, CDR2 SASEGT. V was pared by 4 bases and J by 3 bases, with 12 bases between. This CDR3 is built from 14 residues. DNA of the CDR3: TGTGCCAGCAGTGCGTCAGGGTTAGACTATGGCTACACCTTC. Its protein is CASSASGLDYGYTF.

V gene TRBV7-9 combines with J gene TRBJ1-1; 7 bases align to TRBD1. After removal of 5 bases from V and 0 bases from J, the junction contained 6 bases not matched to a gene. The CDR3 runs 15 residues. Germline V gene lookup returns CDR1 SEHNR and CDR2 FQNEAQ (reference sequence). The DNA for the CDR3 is TGTGCCAGCAGCCCAGTGGACAGGCTGAACACTGAAGCTTTCTTT. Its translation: CASSPVDRLNTEAFF.

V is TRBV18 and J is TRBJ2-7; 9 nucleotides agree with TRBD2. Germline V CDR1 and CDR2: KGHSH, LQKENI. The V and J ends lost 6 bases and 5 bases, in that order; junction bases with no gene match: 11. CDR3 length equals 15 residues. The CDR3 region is CASSQVAGGPHEQYF. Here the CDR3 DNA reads TGTGCCAGCTCCCAGGTGGCGGGAGGGCCACACGAGCAGTACTTC.

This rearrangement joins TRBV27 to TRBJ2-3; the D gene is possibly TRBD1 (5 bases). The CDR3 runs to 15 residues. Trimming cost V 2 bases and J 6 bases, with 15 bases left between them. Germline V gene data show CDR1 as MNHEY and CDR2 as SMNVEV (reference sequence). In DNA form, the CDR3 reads TGTGCCAGCAGTTTACGGCCAGGGCCTTGGGATACGCAGTATTTT. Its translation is CASSLRPGPWDTQYF.

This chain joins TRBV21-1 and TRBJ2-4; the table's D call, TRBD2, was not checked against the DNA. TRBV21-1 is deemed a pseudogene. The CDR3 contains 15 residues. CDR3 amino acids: CAGGRTEREFDIQYF. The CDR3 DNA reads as TGTGCCGGGGGGAGAACGGAGCGGGAGTTCGACATTCAGTACTTC.

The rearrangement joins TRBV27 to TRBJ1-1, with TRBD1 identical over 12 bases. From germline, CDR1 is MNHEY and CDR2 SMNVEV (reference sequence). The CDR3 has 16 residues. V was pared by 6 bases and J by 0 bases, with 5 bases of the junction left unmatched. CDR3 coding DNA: TGTGCCAGCAGACTGGGACAGGGGGCTTTGAACACTGAAGCTTTCTTT. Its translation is CASRLGQGALNTEAFF.

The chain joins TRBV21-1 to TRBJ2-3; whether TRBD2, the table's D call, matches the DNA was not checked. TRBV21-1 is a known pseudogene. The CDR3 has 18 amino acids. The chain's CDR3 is CASSKDLRPGLAVNTQYF. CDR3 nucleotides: TGTGCCAGCAGCAAAGATTTGCGACCGGGACTAGCTGTGAATACGCAGTATTTT.

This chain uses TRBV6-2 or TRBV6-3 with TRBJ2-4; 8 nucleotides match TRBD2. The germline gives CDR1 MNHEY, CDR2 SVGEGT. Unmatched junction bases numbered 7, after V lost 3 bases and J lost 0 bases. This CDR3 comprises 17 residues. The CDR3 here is CASSYGLALVAKNIQYF. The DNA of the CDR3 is TGTGCCAGCAGTTATGGACTAGCCTTGGTAGCCAAAAACATTCAGTACTTC.

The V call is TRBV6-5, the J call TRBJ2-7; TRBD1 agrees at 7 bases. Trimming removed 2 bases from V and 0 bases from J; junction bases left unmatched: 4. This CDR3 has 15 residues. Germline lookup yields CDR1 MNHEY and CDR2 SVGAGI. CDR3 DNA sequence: TGTGCCAGCAGTTACCCCAGGGGGAGCTCCTACGAGCAGTACTTC. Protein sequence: CASSYPRGSSYEQYF.

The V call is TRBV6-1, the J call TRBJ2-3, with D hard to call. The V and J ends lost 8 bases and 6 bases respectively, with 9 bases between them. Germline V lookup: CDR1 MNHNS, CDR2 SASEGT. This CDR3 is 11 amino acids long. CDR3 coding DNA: TGTGCCAGCTTAAACGTCGATACGCAGTATTTT. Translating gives CASLNVDTQYF.

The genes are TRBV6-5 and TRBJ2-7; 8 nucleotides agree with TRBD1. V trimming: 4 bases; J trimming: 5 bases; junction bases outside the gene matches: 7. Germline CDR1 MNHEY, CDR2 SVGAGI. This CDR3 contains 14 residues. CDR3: CASSSGQGAHEQYF. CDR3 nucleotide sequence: TGTGCCAGCAGTTCCGGGCAGGGGGCCCACGAGCAGTACTTC.

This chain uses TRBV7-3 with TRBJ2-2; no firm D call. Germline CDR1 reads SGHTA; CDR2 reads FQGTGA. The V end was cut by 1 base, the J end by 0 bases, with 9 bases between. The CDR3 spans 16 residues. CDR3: CASSLSGQTNTGELFF. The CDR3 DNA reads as TGTGCCAGCAGCTTAAGTGGGCAGACGAACACCGGGGAGCTGTTTTTT. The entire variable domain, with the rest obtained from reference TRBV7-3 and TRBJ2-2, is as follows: GAGVSQTPSNKVTEKGKYVELRCDPISGHTALYWYRQSLGQGPEFLIYFQGTGAADDSGLPNDRFFAVRPEGSVSTLKIQRTERGDSAVYLCASSLSGQTNTGELFFGEGSRLTVL.

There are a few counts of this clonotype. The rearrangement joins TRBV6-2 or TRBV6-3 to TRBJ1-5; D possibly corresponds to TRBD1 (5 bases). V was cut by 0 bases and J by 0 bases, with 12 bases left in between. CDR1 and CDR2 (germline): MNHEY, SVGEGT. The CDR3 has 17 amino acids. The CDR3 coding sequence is TGTGCCAGCAGTTACTCGGGGACCGGAGGTAGCAATCAGCCCCAGCATTTT. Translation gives CASSYSGTGGSNQPQHF.

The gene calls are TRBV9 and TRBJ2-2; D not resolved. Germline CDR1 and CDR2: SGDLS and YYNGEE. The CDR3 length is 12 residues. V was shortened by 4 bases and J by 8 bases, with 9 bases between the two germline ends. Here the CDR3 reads CASSSRLGELFF. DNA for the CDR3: TGTGCCAGCAGCTCCCGGCTGGGGGAGCTGTTTTTT.